This entry is about one T cell receptor beta chain. With 6 bases removed from V and 6 bases from J, the gap between germline ends came to 18 bases. The CDR3 has 15 residues. CDR1 is KGHSH, CDR2 LQKENI, per germline. The data were taken from a study of blood T cell repertoires in COVID-19. Across the whole study: Donors in the United States, Italy and Spain gave samples during acute or convalescent COVID-19. In each case, the material was cDNA or gDNA derived from T cells, B-cell-depleted T cells, or PBMCs.

Authors' processing steps: Nucleated cell counts were estimated from reference gene primer amplification. Assay used: immunoSEQ multiplex PCR; TCRdb lists only in-frame clones, some missing. That table is the source of V, J and clone size, and D and trimming were worked out from the DNA. The table includes some 220,000 clones, approximately 85% detected once. The sample taken for sequencing was peripheral blood. The sequence came from a man in his fifties or sixties who had recovered from COVID-19. The chain couples TRBV18 to TRBJ1-5; no reliable D call. The CDR3 nucleotides are TGTGCCAGCTCTTTTGAGCCGGTGGTCGGTCAGCCCCAGCATTTT. This translates into CASSFEPVVGQPQHF.